The entry below gives a single TCR beta chain sequence along with its context. It has no known antigen specificity. Base-call qualities are not available, and no considerably larger clone is one nucleotide away. The CDR3 spans 15 residues, from the cysteine through the phenylalanine. Of all the DNA, just the CDR3 is kept, 45 bases in frame from base 1. The germline V gene (reference sequence) yields SEHNR for CDR1 and FQNEAQ for CDR2. V was cut back by 5 bases and J by 8 bases, leaving a gap of 21 bases between them. Interpreted using the paper, the time point label stands for: about 28 days (+/-7) after the second vaccine dose. AZD1222 recipients with second doses at about 4 weeks or about 12 weeks were pooled, because spike-specific TCR depth and breadth did not differ between schedules. Samples from vaccinated people were obtained from the UK trials COV001 and COV002, which included a single-blind randomized controlled phase 2/3 trial of AZD1222 (ChAdOx1 nCoV-19) in healthy adults. For TCRbeta chain sequencing, PBMC samples from trial participants were taken at day 0 and at day 28 after the second dose.

The CDR3 regions of human TCRbeta chains were subjected to immunosequencing. As for the authors' bioinformatics: TCRs in the repertoires were matched against a reference library of SARS-CoV-2-specific TCRs that had been generated with the MIRA antigen-specificity platform. Breadth was defined as the fraction of unique TCRs that were SARS-CoV-2-associated, and depth was defined as the fraction of total T cells that were SARS-CoV-2-associated. Using the MIRA data, every spike-specific TCR was mapped to the spike region that the TCR reacted to and assigned to either a CD4 or a CD8 class. Log10-transformed breadth and depth values were compared by one-way ANOVA with Sidak's multiple comparisons tests. Here the immuneACCESS table is served through TCRdb, limited to in-frame sequences with V and J called. Missing clones are a known gap in these copies; in checked studies unresolved V genes cover under half, and the rest lacks a known reason. That table is the source of V, J and clone size, and D and trimming were worked out from the DNA. The sample table records fewer than 120,000 clones; 94% of these occur just once. 2.9% of the sample is taken by the ten largest.

This specimen comes from a study of T cell responses to AZD1222 COVID-19 vaccine (dated by TCRdb to about 2021). About the investigation overall: A total of more than 230 trial participants underwent TCR sequencing, of whom around 200 received two doses of AZD1222 and some 26 received two doses of the MenACWY control vaccine. Trial participants were enrolled by age into 18-55, 56-69 and 70-plus year subgroups, with about 150, 28 and 57 TCR-sequenced participants respectively.

Beyond this particular receptor, the publication reports: Because no samples from the day 14 peak response were available, repertoires could be characterized only after the peak T cell response. Spike-specific TCR breadth and depth rose significantly after two AZD1222 doses compared with day 0 and with MenACWY recipients. In the small 56-69-year group, the increase in depth fell short of significance, most likely because of low power. Most participants were white British and females outnumbered males, and the authors suggested that clonal diversity may have been underestimated. Conclusions about previously exposed vaccinees are limited because only 6 or 7 AZD1222 recipients were SARS-CoV-2 seropositive at baseline. Nearly half of unique spike-specific TCRs reportedly recognized epitopes outside regions mutated in the B.1.351 and B.1.1.7 variants. CD4 TCRs associated with the vaccine covered the entire spike protein, and the dominant responses were in regions 160-218 and 743-854.

The sample in question was peripheral blood, obtained 28 days after the second AZD1222 dose. The TCR originated in an adult who received the AZD1222 COVID-19 vaccine. In this chain, TRBV7-9 is recombined with TRBJ1-2; TRBD1 is a weak D gene call, 6 bases matching. The nucleotide sequence reads TGTGCCAGCAGCCGGGGCCTCGGGACACCCTACGGCTACACCTTC. Its amino acids are CASSRGLGTPYGYTF. The full variable domain, completed from the reference TRBV7-9 and TRBJ1-2 proteins outside the CDR3, reads DTGVSQNPRHKITKRGQNVTFRCDPISEHNRLYWYRQTLGQGPEFLTYFQNEAQLEKSRLLSDRFSAERPKGSFSTLEIQRTEQGDSAMYLCASSRGLGTPYGYTFGSGTRLTVV.